These 19 T cell receptor beta chains were all obtained from the same sample, sequenced in a study of blood T cell repertoires in COVID-19 (dated by TCRdb to 2018 to 2020). Receptor libraries were prepared by the immunoSEQ multiplex PCR assay. The clones in this table, taken by TCRdb from immuneACCESS, are in-frame only. Not every clone is retained; where verified, under half of the shortfall comes from an unresolved V gene, and the cause of the rest is unknown. Recorded for this sample are tens of thousands of clones; around three quarters of them occurred a single time. The ten top clones hold 30% to 35% of the sample. The sample taken for sequencing was peripheral blood. These receptors originate from a woman of 80 years or more with acute or convalescent COVID-19.

The chain employs TRBV2 and TRBJ2-2; D is perhaps TRBD2 (6 bases). The CDR3 has 15 amino acids. CDR1 SNHLY and CDR2 FYNNEI come from the germline V gene. The ends were cut back, 5 bases at V and 4 bases at J, with 14 bases in the middle. CDR3 sequence (DNA): TGTGCCAGCAGTAACCTAGCGTTGAGCACCGGGGAGCTGTTTTTT. Translation gives CASSNLALSTGELFF.

In this sample, this clone turned up once. The V call is TRBV19, the J call TRBJ2-4, with a tentative D call TRBD2 (7 bases). Germline lookup yields CDR1 LNHDA and CDR2 SQIVND (reference sequence). There are 17 residues in the CDR3. The ends were cut back, 4 bases at V and 3 bases at J, with 19 bases in the middle. This chain's CDR3 is CASSTPSEGGVKNIQYF. CDR3 coding DNA: TGTGCCAGTAGTACCCCGAGTGAGGGGGGGGTCAAAAACATTCAGTACTTC.

The chain joins TRBV30 to TRBJ1-4; D might be TRBD1 (5 bases). CDR1 and CDR2 (germline): GTSNPN, SVGIG (reference sequence). Trimming took 7 bases from V and 13 from J, leaving 16 bases between them. CDR3 length: 11 amino acids. The CDR3 nucleotides read TGTGCCTTGGGGGGACCCCCTCCACTGTTTTTT. Protein product: CALGGPPPLFF.

V usage is TRBV7-6 and J usage is TRBJ2-5; 10 bases map to TRBD2. The CDR3 sequence is 13 residues long. V lost 6 bases, J lost 5 bases, and 3 bases stayed unmatched. Germline values: CDR1 SGHVS, CDR2 FNYEAQ. Written as DNA, the CDR3 is TGTGCCAGCAGACAGACTAGCGGGGAGACCCAGTACTTC. Translating gives CASRQTSGETQYF.

V and J are TRBV18 and TRBJ1-1; TRBD1 matches at 9 bases. The V gene end was trimmed by 3 bases and the J gene end by 0 bases; junction bases not matched to a gene: 5. This CDR3 has 16 residues. Germline lookup yields CDR1 KGHSH and CDR2 LQKENI. The CDR3 nucleotides are TGTGCCAGCTCACCGGGACAGGGTTACATGAACACTGAAGCTTTCTTT. Translating it yields CASSPGQGYMNTEAFF.

This clone was seen a handful of times. CDR3: CASRDPRTGKNIQYF. The CDR3, as DNA: TGTGCCAGTAGGGACCCGCGGACAGGTAAAAACATTCAGTACTTC. V usage is TRBV19 and J usage is TRBJ2-4; 7 bases match TRBD1. The CDR3 consists of 15 residues. CDR1 is LNHDA, CDR2 SQIVND, per germline (reference sequence). Losses at the gene ends were 6 bases for V and 4 bases for J; bases not matched to a gene: 9.

This chain joins TRBV10-3 and TRBJ2-1; the match to TRBD1 covers 7 bases. CDR3 length equals 16 residues. V lost 3 bases to trimming and J lost 2 bases; unmatched junction nucleotides: 7. The germline V gene has CDR1 ENHRY and CDR2 SYGVKD. CDR3 in amino acids: CAISDQGQEAYNEQFF. The DNA for the CDR3 is TGTGCCATCAGTGACCAAGGACAGGAGGCCTACAATGAGCAGTTCTTC.

The chain combines TRBV5-1 with TRBJ1-1, with 12 bases identical to TRBD1. The CDR3 is 16 residues long. V shed 7 bases and J 3 bases; nucleotides not matched to a gene: 10. CDR1 is SGHRS and CDR2 is YFSETQ in the germline V gene. The CDR3 DNA reads as TGCGCCAGCGTTCCGGGGACAGGGGGCGCGTACACTGAAGCTTTCTTT. Amino acids: CASVPGTGGAYTEAFF.

The gene calls are TRBV2 and TRBJ2-1, with TRBD2 matching over 12 bases. The CDR3 sequence is 16 residues long. Per the germline V gene, CDR1 is SNHLY and CDR2 is FYNNEI. Trimming removed 0 bases from V and 10 bases from J; junction bases left unmatched: 7. The CDR3 here is CASSEARGLAGKEQFF. The DNA of the CDR3 is TGTGCCAGCAGTGAAGCAAGAGGACTAGCGGGAAAGGAGCAGTTCTTC.

The rearrangement links TRBV7-2 to TRBJ2-7; no definite D call. Germline CDR1 SGHTA, CDR2 FQGNSA. Trimming left V 2 bases short and J 3 bases short, with 5 bases between. The CDR3 is made up of 12 amino acids. As DNA, the CDR3 is TGTGCCAGCAGCTTATTTAACTACGAGCAGTACTTC. Its protein is CASSLFNYEQYF. The full variable domain, with the rest looked up from reference TRBV7-2 and TRBJ2-7, is GAGVSQSPSNKVTEKGKDVELRCDPISGHTALYWYRQSLGQGLEFLIYFQGNSAPDKSGLPSDRFSAERTGGSVSTLTIQRTQQEDSAVYLCASSLFNYEQYFGPGTRLTVT.

V usage is TRBV19 and J usage is TRBJ2-7; no clear D gene. V was trimmed by 8 bases and J by 3 bases, leaving 8 bases between them. This CDR3 region has 11 residues. The germline gives CDR1 LNHDA, CDR2 SQIVND (reference sequence). The CDR3 nucleotides read TGTGCCAGTTCATCAGTCTACGAGCAGTACTTC. This translates into CASSSVYEQYF. Using reference TRBV19 and TRBJ2-7 for the parts outside the CDR3, the full variable domain is DGGITQSPKYLFRKEGQNVTLSCEQNLNHDAMYWYRQDPGQGLRLIYYSQIVNDFQKGDIAEGYSVSREKKESFPLTVTSAQKNPTAFYLCASSSVYEQYFGPGTRLTVT.

The V and J genes are TRBV2 and TRBJ1-2; possibly TRBD1 for D (6 bases). The CDR3 spans 13 residues. The V gene's germline CDR1 is SNHLY and CDR2 FYNNEI. Trimming took 3 bases from V and 8 from J, leaving 13 bases between them. The CDR3 spells CASSERQGKGYTF. The CDR3 DNA is TGTGCCAGCAGTGAGCGGCAGGGGAAAGGCTACACCTTC.

This clone has just a few counts. This chain connects TRBV4-1 to TRBJ2-3; TRBD2 is a possible D gene (6 bases). This CDR3 comprises 13 residues. Looked up from germline, CDR1 is MGHRA and CDR2 is YSYEKL. Trimming removed 4 bases at V and 3 bases at J, with 8 bases between. CDR3: CASSLGTTDTQYF. CDR3 bases: TGCGCCAGCAGCCTCGGGACTACAGATACGCAGTATTTT.

CDR3 DNA sequence: TGTGCCAGCATGAGGAACACGGGACAGGGATACTACGAGCAGTACTTC. Protein sequence: CASMRNTGQGYYEQYF. The chain has TRBV27 and TRBJ2-7, with 9 positions matching TRBD1. The germline gives CDR1 MNHEY, CDR2 SMNVEV (reference sequence). This CDR3 is built from 16 residues. V shed 7 bases and J 3 bases; nucleotides not matched to a gene: 13.

In DNA form, the CDR3 reads TGTGCCACCAGCCTCGGGACAGATCGCTACAATGAGCAGTTCTTC. Amino acids: CATSLGTDRYNEQFF. The chain carries TRBV15 and TRBJ2-1; 7 bases fit TRBD1. The junction had 7 bases not matched to a gene; V was cut back by 5 bases and J by 3 bases. CDR3 size: 15 residues. Germline CDR1 is LNHNV and CDR2 is YYDKDF (reference sequence). The whole variable domain, remainder taken from reference TRBV15 and TRBJ2-1, is DAMVIQNPRYQVTQFGKPVTLSCSQTLNHNVMYWYQQKSSQAPKLLFHYYDKDFNNEADTPDNFQSRRPNTSFCFLDIRSPGLGDTAMYLCATSLGTDRYNEQFFGPGTRLTVL.

The chain joins TRBV7-9 to TRBJ1-2; no definite D call. The CDR3 has 14 residues. The V end was cut by 0 bases, the J end by 8 bases, with 13 bases between. CDR1 SEHNR and CDR2 FQNEAQ come from the germline V gene (reference sequence). The chain's CDR3 is CASSLALAVYGYTF. As DNA, the CDR3 is TGTGCCAGCAGCTTAGCGCTGGCGGTCTACGGCTACACCTTC.

This clone appeared many times. V and J are TRBV5-1 and TRBJ2-5; 7 nucleotides line up with TRBD1. V lost 0 bases to trimming and J lost 3 bases; unmatched junction nucleotides: 5. CDR1 SGHRS and CDR2 YFSETQ come from the germline V gene. The CDR3 is 15 amino acids. This chain's CDR3 is CASSLDTGAKETQYF. Here the CDR3 DNA reads TGCGCCAGCAGCTTGGATACAGGGGCCAAAGAGACCCAGTACTTC.

This rearrangement joins TRBV27 to TRBJ2-2, with 12 bases aligning to TRBD2. This CDR3 spans 15 amino acids. Germline CDR1 is MNHEY and CDR2 is SMNVEV (reference sequence). The ends lost 6 bases at V and 5 bases at J; junction bases unmatched: 4. The DNA for the CDR3 is TGTGCCAGCAGATGGACTAGCGGGACTACCGGGGAGCTGTTTTTT. It translates to CASRWTSGTTGELFF.

The rearrangement links TRBV7-8 to TRBJ2-7, with 9 bases aligning to TRBD2. The junction had 3 bases not matched to a gene; V was cut back by 1 base and J by 2 bases. This CDR3 has 15 residues. In germline, CDR1 is SGHVS, CDR2 FQNEAQ. DNA of the CDR3: TGTGCCAGCAGCTTAGTTAGCGGGAGCGCCTACGAGCAGTACTTC. Its protein is CASSLVSGSAYEQYF.